This T cell receptor (beta chain) originates from a study of blood T cell repertoires in COVID-19. The wider study: COVID-19 samples from acute and convalescent phases originated in the United States, Italy and Spain. Sources were T cells, B-cell-depleted T cells, or PBMCs; the material itself was cDNA or gDNA.

Germline assignment: CDR1 LGHNA and CDR2 YNFKEQ. V was clipped by 4 bases and J by 8 bases; unmatched bases: 13. The CDR3 covers 17 residues. Sequencing used immunoSEQ multiplex PCR; TCRdb keeps in-frame clones, though not all of them. The sample holds approximately 100,000 clones, 80% to 90% seen once. The chain couples TRBV4-2 to TRBJ2-3; TRBD2 agrees at 12 bases. The sequence was collected from a human donor in a cohort sampled during active COVID-19. Source material: peripheral blood. The CDR3: CASSLDGGTSGYLTQYF. Here the CDR3 DNA reads TGTGCCAGCAGCCTCGACGGCGGGACTAGCGGGTATCTTACGCAGTATTTT.